A selection of T cell receptor beta chains follows, all from one sample in a study of regulatory T cells in long-lasting Graves disease. A single record per CDR3 protein comes from TCRdb applying MiXCR to the multiplex PCR reads. This table holds roughly 500,000 distinct CDR3 sequences, 12% found once. These sequences were also reported in another study, on T cells in Graves' hyperthyroidism and ophthalmopathy.

The sample in question was peripheral blood mononuclear cells (PBMCs), obtained at new diagnosis, from a patient treated with antithyroid drugs. Receptors were obtained from a woman in her twenties or thirties with Graves disease. CDR3s include the opening cysteine and the closing phenylalanine or tryptophan. D genes are given only for firm matches. Not every row has a clone size; where given, it reads once, few, many or a size class.

.	many	TRBV2	TRBJ2-7	CASSNRLVLSYEQYF	TGTGCCAGCAGTAATCGACTAGTTCTTTCCTACGAGCAGTACTTC
.	many	TRBV6-1	TRBJ1-2	CASSESGRGVYGYTF	TGTGCCAGCAGTGAATCAGGCAGGGGAGTCTATGGCTACACCTTC
TRBD1	many	TRBV28	TRBJ1-2	CASSLGRQGNGYTF	TGTGCCAGCAGTTTGGGGAGACAGGGGAACGGCTACACCTTC
TRBD1	.	TRBV30	TRBJ1-1	CAWSFGTGRDTEAFF	TGTGCCTGGAGTTTCGGGACAGGGAGGGACACTGAAGCTTTCTTT
.	many	TRBV6-1	TRBJ2-7	CASSEGGRLYF	TGTGCCAGCAGTGAAGGGGGCCGTCTGTACTTC
.	few	TRBV30	TRBJ1-5	CAWSVQLGSRQPQHF	TGTGCCTGGAGTGTACAATTAGGGTCCCGGCAGCCCCAGCATTTT
TRBD1	many	TRBV7-2	TRBJ2-1	CASSLERYRGQGLGNEQFF	TGTGCCAGCAGCTTAGAACGATACAGGGGACAGGGGCTCGGCAATGAGCAGTTCTTC
TRBD2	many	TRBV6-2/TRBV6-3	TRBJ2-1	CASSLGPPGTSGPEQFF	TGTGCCAGCAGTCTCGGCCCTCCCGGGACTAGCGGCCCTGAGCAGTTCTTC
.	many	TRBV12-3/TRBV12-4	TRBJ1-2	CASSLYRRTNYGYTF	TGTGCCAGCAGTCTATACAGGAGAACTAACTATGGCTACACCTTC
TRBD2	many	TRBV27	TRBJ2-7	CASRFTGGYEQYF	TGTGCCAGCAGATTTACGGGGGGTTACGAGCAGTACTTC
.	.	TRBV7-9	TRBJ1-1	CASTLVTGMVITEAFF	TGTGCCAGCACCTTAGTCACCGGGATGGTTATTACTGAAGCTTTCTTT
.	.	TRBV5-1	TRBJ1-4	CASSRGLGEKLFF	TGCGCCAGCAGCCGGGGACTTGGTGAAAAACTGTTTTTT
TRBD1	many	TRBV7-9	TRBJ2-1	CASSLPVAGQGYNEQFF	TGTGCCAGCAGCTTGCCCGTAGCGGGACAGGGGTACAATGAGCAGTTCTTC
TRBD1	.	TRBV28	TRBJ1-5	CASSSPGTGGIQPQHF	TGTGCCAGCAGTTCTCCCGGGACAGGGGGGATTCAGCCCCAGCATTTT
.	many	TRBV11-2	TRBJ2-1	CASSGRPYNEQFF	TGTGCCAGCAGTGGCCGCCCCTACAATGAGCAGTTCTTC
TRBD2	.	TRBV7-2	TRBJ2-1	CASSLAGGHEQFF	TGTGCCAGCAGCCTAGCGGGAGGGCATGAGCAGTTCTTC